Detailed here is one T cell receptor beta chain. Sequence at one end of the junction differs from germline and may be a read error. Germline V gene lookup returns CDR1 SGHTA and CDR2 FQGNSA. The CDR3 totals 15 residues. The data were taken from a study of T cells after yellow fever vaccination. Generation of TCR cDNA used 5'RACE template switching (which added a universal primer site and UMIs). TCRdb reprocessed the 5' RACE reads with MiXCR, giving one entry per CDR3 protein. The sample carries roughly 300,000 distinct CDR3 sequences, approximately 8% recorded once. The clonotype comes from a man younger than 30 who received the YFV17D yellow fever vaccine. This chain joins TRBV7-2 and TRBJ1-4; D is ambiguous. Sequenced here: PBMCs, sampled around 45 days after the first yellow fever vaccination. The CDR3, as DNA: TGTGCTAGCAGCTCGCTGGCAGACCATAATGAAAAACTGTTTTTT. Translated: CASSSLADHNEKLFF. The full variable domain, completed using reference TRBV7-2 and TRBJ1-4, is GAGVSQSPSNKVTEKGKDVELRCDPISGHTALYWYRQSLGQGLEFLIYFQGNSAPDKSGLPSDRFSAERTGGSVSTLTIQRTQQEDSAVYLCASSSLADHNEKLFFGSGTQLSVL.